A selection of T cell receptor beta chains follows, all from one sample in a study of shared T cell receptors in the human thymus. The method was immunoSEQ multiplex PCR; TCRdb's version includes in-frame clones alone and lacks a portion of them. The sample has about 710,000 clones; around 87% are singletons. The data also belong to a second study, concerning human thymus T cells.

Sequenced: thymocytes. The receptors originated from a boy less than two years old with a congenital heart defect. Each CDR3 is given with its conserved first and last residue. A D gene is named only where the DNA matches it firmly. Only some rows state a clone size, as once, few, many or a class for expanded clones.

>TRBJ2-4|TRBD2|.|TRBV10-1
CASSESKRGGGKAKNIQYF
TGCGCCAGCAGTGAGTCGAAGCGGGGGGGCGGAAAGGCCAAAAACATTCAGTACTTC
>TRBJ2-2|TRBD1|.|TRBV5-4
CASSLTGDRIGELFF
TGTGCCAGCAGCTTGACAGGGGATCGTATCGGGGAGCTGTTTTTT
>TRBJ1-1|TRBD1|.|TRBV28
CASSQTGLKVGTEAFF
TGTGCCAGCAGTCAGACAGGGCTGAAGGTAGGCACTGAAGCTTTCTTT
>TRBJ2-3|TRBD2|.|TRBV4-3
CASSPLAGGVTDTQYF
TGCGCCAGCAGCCCTTTGGCGGGGGGAGTCACAGATACGCAGTATTTT
>TRBJ2-1|TRBD2|.|TRBV2
CASRVGTSGPVGNEQFF
TGTGCCAGCAGGGTTGGGACTAGCGGGCCCGTGGGTAATGAGCAGTTCTTC
>TRBJ2-1|TRBD2|.|TRBV9
CASSVGAGGPRFF
TGTGCCAGCAGCGTAGGGGCGGGGGGGCCTCGATTCTTC
>TRBJ2-3|.|once|TRBV4-1
CASSQGQGPYTQYF
TGCGCCAGCAGCCAAGGCCAGGGCCCCTATACGCAGTATTTT
>TRBJ1-5|.|.|TRBV15
CATSSHGSGQPQHF
TGTGCCACCAGTTCGCACGGGTCGGGTCAGCCCCAGCATTTT
>TRBJ1-5|TRBD1|.|TRBV28
CASSPRTGENQPQHF
TGTGCCAGCAGTCCGAGGACAGGGGAAAATCAGCCCCAGCATTTT
>TRBJ1-2|.|.|TRBV2
CASSEKAPRAYGYTF
TGTGCCAGCAGTGAAAAGGCCCCGCGGGCCTATGGCTACACCTTC
>TRBJ1-6|.|.|TRBV4-1
CASSHRSGNSPLHF
TGCGCCAGCAGCCACAGATCCGGGAATTCACCCCTCCACTTT
>TRBJ1-1|TRBD1|.|TRBV10-1
CASSEDRGSEAFF
TGCGCCAGCAGTGAGGACAGGGGCTCGGAAGCTTTCTTT
>TRBJ1-5|.|.|TRBV30
CAWRARGSQPQHF
TGTGCCTGGAGAGCTAGGGGTTCTCAGCCCCAGCATTTT
>TRBJ1-1|.|few|TRBV28
CASRVPGVRTEAFF
TGTGCCAGCAGGGTACCGGGGGTTCGCACTGAAGCTTTCTTT
>TRBJ2-7|TRBD2|.|TRBV12-5
CASGLDTGRLPYEQYF
TGTGCTAGTGGTTTGGACACCGGGAGGCTACCCTACGAGCAGTACTTC
>TRBJ2-7|TRBD2|few|TRBV19
CASSIGLAGSEQYF
TGTGCCAGTAGTATCGGACTAGCTGGGTCCGAGCAGTACTTC
>TRBJ2-1|TRBD2|.|TRBV28
CASSFSGTSGPWDEQFF
TGTGCCAGCAGTTTCAGCGGGACTAGCGGACCTTGGGATGAGCAGTTCTTC
>TRBJ1-3|.|.|TRBV7-2
CASSLKNRVTGNTIYF
TGTGCCAGCAGCTTAAAGAACAGGGTGACTGGAAACACCATATATTTT
>TRBJ2-7|.|.|TRBV20-1
CSARLYEQYF
TGCAGTGCTAGACTGTACGAGCAGTACTTC
>TRBJ2-7|TRBD2|.|TRBV10-3
CATLAGGPSEQYF
TGTGCCACCCTAGCGGGGGGGCCGAGCGAGCAGTACTTC
>TRBJ1-2|.|.|TRBV5-5
CASSAQTEYGYTF
TGTGCCAGCAGCGCACAGACAGAGTATGGCTACACCTTC
>TRBJ1-6|TRBD1|.|TRBV28
CASNHGDQGQQHQVHSPLHF
TGTGCCAGCAATCATGGGGATCAGGGACAGCAGCACCAGGTTCATTCACCCCTCCACTTT
>TRBJ1-5|TRBD1|.|TRBV7-8
CASSLAGGRSALYSNQPQHF
TGTGCCAGCAGCTTAGCAGGGGGCAGGTCGGCCCTCTATAGCAATCAGCCCCAGCATTTT
>TRBJ1-6|.|.|TRBV4-1
CASSQDPGLNSPLHF
TGCGCCAGCAGCCAAGATCCGGGACTCAATTCACCCCTCCACTTT
>TRBJ2-5|TRBD1|.|TRBV5-1
CASSLRGTEEETQYF
TGCGCCAGCAGCTTGAGGGGGACAGAAGAAGAGACCCAGTACTTC
>TRBJ1-2|.|.|TRBV10-2
CASSANRAGYTF
TGCGCCAGCAGTGCGAACAGGGCGGGCTACACCTTC
>TRBJ1-5|.|.|TRBV6-6
CASSYAQGLVQPQHF
TGTGCCAGCAGTTACGCACAGGGCCTCGTTCAGCCCCAGCATTTT
>TRBJ2-7|TRBD2|.|TRBV6-6
CASSLAGTKEQYF
TGTGCCAGCAGCCTAGCGGGAACGAAAGAGCAGTACTTC
>TRBJ2-1|.|once|TRBV12-5
CASGSNASPRAFNEQFF
TGTGCTAGTGGTTCCAATGCCTCACCCAGGGCTTTCAATGAGCAGTTCTTC
>TRBJ2-1|.|.|TRBV7-8
CASSIVGEQFF
TGTGCCAGCAGTATAGTTGGTGAGCAGTTCTTC
>TRBJ1-3|TRBD1|.|TRBV6-1
CASSDPIGGQGGSGNTIYF
TGTGCCAGCAGTGACCCTATCGGGGGACAGGGTGGTTCTGGAAACACCATATATTTT
>TRBJ1-3|TRBD1|.|TRBV2
CASSLGGARNTIYF
TGTGCCAGCAGCCTAGGGGGCGCTAGAAACACCATATATTTT
>TRBJ1-2|.|.|TRBV29-1
CSVGTENLFFYGYTF
TGCAGCGTTGGGACAGAAAACCTGTTCTTCTATGGCTACACCTTC
>TRBJ1-2|TRBD1|.|TRBV9
CASSAGQGRGYTF
TGTGCCAGCAGCGCCGGACAGGGGCGAGGCTACACCTTC
>TRBJ1-2|.|.|TRBV4-1
CARTMWGYTF
TGCGCCAGAACAATGTGGGGCTACACCTTC
>TRBJ2-3|TRBD2|.|TRBV5-4
CASSWGGIQYF
TGTGCCAGCAGTTGGGGGGGTATACAGTATTTT
>TRBJ2-2|TRBD2|once|TRBV9
CASSGRTSSPPVPSNNTGELFF
TGTGCCAGCAGCGGCCGGACTAGCTCTCCTCCGGTCCCCTCAAATAACACCGGGGAGCTGTTTTTT
>TRBJ1-3|.|once|TRBV7-9
CASSFTTRGSSGNTIYF
TGTGCCAGCAGCTTTACTACAAGGGGCTCCTCTGGAAACACCATATATTTT
>TRBJ1-2|.|.|TRBV11-1
CASSLDGTNYGYTF
TGTGCCAGCAGCTTAGATGGGACAAACTATGGCTACACCTTC
>TRBJ1-1|.|.|TRBV4-3
CASSPRRGNTEAFF
TGCGCCAGCAGCCCCCGAAGGGGGAACACTGAAGCTTTCTTT
>TRBJ2-3|TRBD2|.|TRBV11-2
CASSMTSGGDTDTQYF
TGTGCCAGCAGCATGACTAGCGGGGGGGACACAGATACGCAGTATTTT
>TRBJ1-4|.|.|TRBV5-1
CASSLGRGSEKLFF
TGCGCCAGCAGCTTGGGTCGGGGGAGTGAAAAACTGTTTTTT
>TRBJ1-1|.|.|TRBV5-1
CASSLEPGGRAEAFF
TGCGCCAGCAGCTTGGAACCGGGGGGGAGGGCTGAAGCTTTCTTT
>TRBJ2-5|TRBD2|once|TRBV9
CASSVELAGGSETQYF
TGTGCCAGCAGCGTAGAGCTAGCGGGGGGGTCAGAGACCCAGTACTTC
>TRBJ2-5|.|few|TRBV5-1
CASSCDSQGILETQYF
TGCGCCAGCAGCTGTGACAGCCAGGGAATTTTGGAGACCCAGTACTTC
>TRBJ1-2|TRBD1|once|TRBV5-5
CASSRTLDRGWYNYGYTF
TGTGCCAGCAGCCGAACACTGGACAGGGGGTGGTATAACTATGGCTACACCTTC